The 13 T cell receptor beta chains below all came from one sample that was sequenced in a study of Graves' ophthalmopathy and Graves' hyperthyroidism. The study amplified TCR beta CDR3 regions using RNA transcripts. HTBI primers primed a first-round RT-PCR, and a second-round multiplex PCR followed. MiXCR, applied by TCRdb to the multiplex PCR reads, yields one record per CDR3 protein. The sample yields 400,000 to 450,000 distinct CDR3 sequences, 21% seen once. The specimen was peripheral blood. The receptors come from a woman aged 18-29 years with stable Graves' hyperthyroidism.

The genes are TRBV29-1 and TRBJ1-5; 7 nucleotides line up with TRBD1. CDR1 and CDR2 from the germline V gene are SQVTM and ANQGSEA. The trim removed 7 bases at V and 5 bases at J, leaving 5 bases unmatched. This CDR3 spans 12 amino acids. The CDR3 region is CSADREYQPQHF. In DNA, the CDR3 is TGCAGCGCCGACAGGGAATATCAGCCCCAGCATTTT. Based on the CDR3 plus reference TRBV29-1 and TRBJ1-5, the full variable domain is SAVISQKPSRDICQRGTSLTIQCQVDSQVTMMFWYRQQPGQSLTLIATANQGSEATYESGFVIDKFPISRPNLTFSTLTVSNMSPEDSSIYLCSADREYQPQHFGDGTRLSIL.

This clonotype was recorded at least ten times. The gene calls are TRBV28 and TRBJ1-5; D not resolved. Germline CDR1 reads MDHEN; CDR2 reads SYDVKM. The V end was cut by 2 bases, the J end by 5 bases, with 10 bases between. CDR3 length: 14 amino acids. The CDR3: CASSLPGSYQPQHF. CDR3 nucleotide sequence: TGTGCCAGCAGTTTACCCGGGAGCTATCAGCCCCAGCATTTT.

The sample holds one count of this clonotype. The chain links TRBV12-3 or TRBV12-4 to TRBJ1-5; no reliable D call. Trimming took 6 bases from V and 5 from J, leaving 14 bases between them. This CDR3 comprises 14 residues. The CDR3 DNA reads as TGTGCCAGCAGCGACCAGTTGCCGGATCAGCCCCAGCATTTT. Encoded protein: CASSDQLPDQPQHF.

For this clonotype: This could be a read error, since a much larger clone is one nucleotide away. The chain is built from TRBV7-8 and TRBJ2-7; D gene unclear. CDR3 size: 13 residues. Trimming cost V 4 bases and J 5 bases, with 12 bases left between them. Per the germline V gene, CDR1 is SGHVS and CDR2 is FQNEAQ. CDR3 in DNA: TGTGCCAGCAGCTCAGCGAAAGGGAACGAGCAGTACTTC. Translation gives CASSSAKGNEQYF.

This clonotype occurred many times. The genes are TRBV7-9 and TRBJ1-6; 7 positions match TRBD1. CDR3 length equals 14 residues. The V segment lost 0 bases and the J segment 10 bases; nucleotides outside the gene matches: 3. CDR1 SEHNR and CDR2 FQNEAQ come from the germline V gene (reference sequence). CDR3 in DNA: TGTGCCAGCAGCTTAGCGAGGGGGCAGTCACCCCTCCACTTT. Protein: CASSLARGQSPLHF. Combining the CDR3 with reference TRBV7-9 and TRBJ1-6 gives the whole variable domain DTGVSQNPRHKITKRGQNVTFRCDPISEHNRLYWYRQTLGQGPEFLTYFQNEAQLEKSRLLSDRFSAERPKGSFSTLEIQRTEQGDSAMYLCASSLARGQSPLHFGNGTRLTVT.

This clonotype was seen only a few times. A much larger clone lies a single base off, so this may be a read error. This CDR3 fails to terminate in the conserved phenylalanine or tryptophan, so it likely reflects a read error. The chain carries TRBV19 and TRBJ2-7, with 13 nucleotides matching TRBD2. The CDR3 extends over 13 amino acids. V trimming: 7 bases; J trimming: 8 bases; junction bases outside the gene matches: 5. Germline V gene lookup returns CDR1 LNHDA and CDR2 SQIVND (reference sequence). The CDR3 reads CASTRTSGSKQYY. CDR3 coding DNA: TGTGCCAGTACAAGGACTAGCGGGAGTAAGCAGTACTAC.

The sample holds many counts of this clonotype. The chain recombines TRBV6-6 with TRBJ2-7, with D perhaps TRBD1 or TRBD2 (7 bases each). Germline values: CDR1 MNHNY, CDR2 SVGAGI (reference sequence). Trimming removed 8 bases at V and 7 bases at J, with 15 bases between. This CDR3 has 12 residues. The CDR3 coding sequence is TGTGCCAGCTGGGGGGGCAGGGGGGAGCAGTACTTC. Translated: CASWGGRGEQYF.

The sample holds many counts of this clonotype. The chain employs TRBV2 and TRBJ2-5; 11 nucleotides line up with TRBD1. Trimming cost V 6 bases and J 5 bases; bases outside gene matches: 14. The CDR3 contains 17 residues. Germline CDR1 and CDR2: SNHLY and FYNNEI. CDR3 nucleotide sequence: TGTGCCAGCAGACCCAGGACAGGGGGCGGGGGGGAGGAGACCCAGTACTTC. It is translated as CASRPRTGGGGEETQYF.

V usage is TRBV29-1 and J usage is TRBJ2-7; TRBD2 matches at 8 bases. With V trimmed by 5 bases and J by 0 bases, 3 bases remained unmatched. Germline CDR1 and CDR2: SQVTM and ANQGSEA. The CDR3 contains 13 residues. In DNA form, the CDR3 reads TGCAGCGTTCGGGAGGGGAGCTCCTACGAGCAGTACTTC. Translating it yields CSVREGSSYEQYF.

The CDR3 region has the DNA TGTGCCAGCAGTGACCCGGGACTAGCGGGAGGGCCCGGGGAGCTGTTTTTT. Protein product: CASSDPGLAGGPGELFF. The rearrangement links TRBV6-4 to TRBJ2-2, with 16 bases lining up with TRBD2. Germline trimming cut 2 bases from V and 6 bases from J; bases unmatched to any gene: 3. The CDR3 is made up of 17 amino acids. Germline CDR1 and CDR2: MRHNA and SNTAGT.

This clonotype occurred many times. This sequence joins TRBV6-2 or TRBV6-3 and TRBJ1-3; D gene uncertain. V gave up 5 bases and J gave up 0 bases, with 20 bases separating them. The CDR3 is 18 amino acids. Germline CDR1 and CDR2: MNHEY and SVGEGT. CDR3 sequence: CASSRLLSPSYSGNTIYF. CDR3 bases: TGTGCCAGCAGTCGTCTTTTATCCCCCAGTTACTCTGGAAACACCATATATTTT.

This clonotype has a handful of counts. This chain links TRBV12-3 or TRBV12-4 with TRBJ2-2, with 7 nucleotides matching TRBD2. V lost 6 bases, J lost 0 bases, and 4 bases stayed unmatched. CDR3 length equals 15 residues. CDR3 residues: CASRFGLANTGELFF. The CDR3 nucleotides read TGTGCCAGCAGGTTTGGACTAGCGAACACCGGGGAGCTGTTTTTT.

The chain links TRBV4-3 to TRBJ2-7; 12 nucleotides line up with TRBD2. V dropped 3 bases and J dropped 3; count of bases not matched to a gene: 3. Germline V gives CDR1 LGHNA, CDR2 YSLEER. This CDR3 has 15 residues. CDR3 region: CASSQELAGGYEQYF. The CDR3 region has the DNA TGCGCCAGCAGCCAGGAACTAGCGGGAGGCTACGAGCAGTACTTC.